The 7 T cell receptor beta chains reported below all come from one sample, sequenced in a study of cytomegalovirus exposure and HLA in healthy donors. 13 Jbeta primers and 60 Vbeta primers were used for the PCR. Method: immunoSEQ multiplex PCR; TCRdb's copy keeps in-frame clones and lacks some. The sample is made up of more than 140,000 clones, and the top ten hold around 2.4% of it. The sample consisted of PBMCs. The receptors derive from a woman between 18 and 29 years old in good health and CMV-seronegative.

The J gene is TRBJ2-2, the V gene TRBV4-1; TRBD2 aligns across 7 bases. Germline-derived CDR1 and CDR2 are MGHRA and YSYEKL. The V segment lost 5 bases and the J segment 4 bases; nucleotides outside the gene matches: 7. The CDR3 runs 15 residues. CDR3 bases: TGCGCCAGCAGCTATGACGGGGAGGGCACCGGGGAGCTGTTTTTT. As protein: CASSYDGEGTGELFF.

The V gene is TRBV5-1, the J gene TRBJ1-1; 7 positions match TRBD1. Losses at the gene ends were 3 bases for V and 3 bases for J; bases not matched to a gene: 11. The CDR3 loop spans 16 amino acids. Germline assignment: CDR1 SGHRS and CDR2 YFSETQ. The CDR3 region is CASSWTTTGAHTEAFF. The CDR3 DNA follows: TGCGCCAGCAGCTGGACCACTACAGGGGCCCACACTGAAGCTTTCTTT.

This chain joins TRBV9 and TRBJ1-3, with a tentative D call TRBD1 (6 bases). Germline V CDR1 and CDR2: SGDLS, YYNGEE. Trimming took 3 bases from V and 0 from J, leaving 10 bases between them. CDR3 size: 15 residues. CDR3 in DNA: TGTGCCAGCAGCGATACAGGGTTCTCTGGAAACACCATATATTTT. This codes for CASSDTGFSGNTIYF.

The chain joins TRBV4-3 to TRBJ2-1; D is unclear. CDR1 is LGHNA, CDR2 YSLEER, per germline. V gave up 0 bases and J gave up 5 bases, with 11 bases separating them. This CDR3 is built from 15 residues. The CDR3 DNA sequence: TGCGCCAGCAGCCAAGAATATACTAACCACAATGAGCAGTTCTTC. Protein: CASSQEYTNHNEQFF.

This sequence joins TRBV7-9 and TRBJ2-7; the D is unclear. The CDR3 extends over 15 amino acids. Germline V gene data show CDR1 as SEHNR and CDR2 as FQNEAQ (reference sequence). V was cut by 1 base and J by 0 bases, with 10 bases left in between. The CDR3 coding sequence is TGTGCCAGCAGCTTAGGTGCGGAGAACTCCTACGAGCAGTACGTC. It encodes CASSLGAENSYEQYV.

The V and J genes are TRBV9 and TRBJ2-1; 10 positions agree with TRBD2. V lost 4 bases and J lost 5; bases outside the gene matches: 6. CDR1 and CDR2 (germline): SGDLS, YYNGEE. The CDR3 runs 15 residues. The CDR3 DNA reads TGTGCCAGCAGCTTCGGACTAGCGGAAGACAATGAGCAGTTCTTC. Its protein product is CASSFGLAEDNEQFF. Complete variable domain (other parts from reference TRBV9 and TRBJ2-1): DSGVTQTPKHLITATGQRVTLRCSPRSGDLSVYWYQQSLDQGLQFLIQYYNGEERAKGNILERFSAQQFPDLHSELNLSSLELGDSALYFCASSFGLAEDNEQFFGPGTRLTVL.

The chain couples TRBV11-2 to TRBJ2-2; TRBD2 agrees at 11 bases. CDR3 size: 15 residues. V was pared by 5 bases and J by 5 bases, with 4 bases of the junction left unmatched. Looked up from germline, CDR1 is SGHAT and CDR2 is FQNNGV. CDR3 amino acids: CASSVSGRVTGELFF. The CDR3 DNA sequence: TGTGCCAGCAGCGTTAGCGGGAGGGTTACCGGGGAGCTGTTTTTT.